Here is one T cell receptor beta chain with its context. This clone's antigen is unknown. No base qualities exist here, and no much larger clone lies one base off it. The sample comes from a study of blood T cell repertoires in COVID-19 (dated by TCRdb to 2020 to 2022). In the study overall: Samples covering the acute and convalescent phases of COVID-19 were provided by collaborators in the United States, Italy and Spain. Sample metadata almost always included a de-identified subject ID, COVID-19 status, age in years and sex. Where HLA class I and class II types were available, the types were taken from metadata supplied by the sample provider, not from assay-based typing. Samples were obtained from the ongoing ImmuneRACE study (first 160 participants) and from about 1,300 subjects provided by 6 global collaborators. A freely available public database, intended as a resource for researchers studying the immune response to SARS-CoV-2, is where the repertoires were released. Subjects who had been exposed to COVID-19, were actively infected with it, or had recovered from it provided the deeply sampled blood TCRbeta repertoires that made up the dataset. The material from the prospective study consisted of cDNA or gDNA derived from T cells, B-cell-depleted T cells, or PBMCs. Points the paper makes about the study in general: The quantity of clinical and demographic metadata differed by source and by participant and was supplied without curation.

Samples from volunteer blood donors who had recovered from COVID-19 were contributed by a second Seattle source. Each collaborating institution followed its own protocols to collect whole blood in K2EDTA tubes. For TCRbeta analysis, collaborators shipped samples as frozen whole blood, isolated PBMCs, or DNA extracted from either of those sample types. TCRbeta CDR3 regions were amplified from genomic DNA by means of the immunoSEQ Assay, a bias-controlled multiplex PCR. As for how the authors treated the data: The number of nucleated cells in each sample was estimated from the amplification of reference gene primers within the assay. To quantify the absolute abundance of each unique TCRbeta CDR3 rearrangement, sequence reads were collapsed and filtered. For each sample, productive Simpson clonality was calculated as the square root of Simpson's diversity index over productive rearrangements. The immuneACCESS repertoire file appears here via TCRdb, limited to in-frame rearrangements. These files lack a portion of the clones; in checked studies, under half of the deficit traces to unresolved V genes, and the cause of the others is not known. V, J and clone size derive from that table, while D and trimming were established from the DNA sequence. For this sample the table gives under 250,000 clones, of which 84% were detected only once. The ten biggest clones cover more than 1.5% of the sample.

The receptor was isolated from a woman aged 40 to 50 who had recovered from COVID-19. The specimen was peripheral blood.

The bases read TGTGCCAGCATCGGGGACAGGGGGCTCGTTTCCGAGCAGTACTTC. This encodes CASIGDRGLVSEQYF. This sequence uses TRBV2 and TRBJ2-7, with 12 bases aligning to TRBD1. V lost 7 bases and J lost 6 bases, and the count of bases not matched to a germline gene is 10. According to the germline V gene, CDR1 reads SNHLY and CDR2 reads FYNNEI. Taken from cysteine to phenylalanine, the CDR3 has 15 residues. Only the CDR3 DNA stays, 45 bases, in frame from base 1.